Following are 19 T cell receptor beta chains from one sample sequenced in a study of T cell responses to AZD1222 COVID-19 vaccine. Some clones are missing from TCRdb's copy, which holds only in-frame ones; the method was immunoSEQ multiplex PCR. Of about 120,000 clones listed, about 87% are singletons. The sequenced sample was peripheral blood, obtained on day 0 of AZD1222 vaccination. These receptors all come from an adult in good health.

The chain combines TRBV14 with TRBJ2-2; D is perhaps TRBD1 (6 bases). Germline V lookup: CDR1 SGHDN, CDR2 FVKESK. This CDR3 is 13 amino acids long. Trimming left V 0 bases short and J 9 bases short, with 8 bases between. The chain's CDR3 is CASSQDRGRELFF. The CDR3 coding sequence is TGTGCCAGCAGCCAAGACAGGGGTCGGGAGCTGTTTTTT.

The genes are TRBV4-3 and TRBJ2-2, with D perhaps TRBD2 (5 bases). The CDR3 length is 15 residues. V was cut by 0 bases and J by 5 bases, with 10 bases left in between. Germline lookup yields CDR1 LGHNA and CDR2 YSLEER. The CDR3 loop reads CASSQERARTGELFF. The CDR3 DNA reads as TGCGCCAGCAGCCAAGAGAGGGCGAGGACCGGGGAGCTGTTTTTT.

The chain has TRBV11-2 and TRBJ2-3; possible D gene TRBD2, 6 bases. With 5 bases removed from V and 6 bases from J, the gap between germline ends came to 9 bases. The CDR3 loop spans 12 amino acids. Germline loops: CDR1 SGHAT, CDR2 FQNNGV. For the CDR3, the DNA is TGTGCCAGCAGCCTGGGACTGGATACGCAGTATTTT. Its translation is CASSLGLDTQYF.

The rearrangement links TRBV19 to TRBJ1-1; D uncertain. V was clipped by 2 bases and J by 2 bases, with 12 bases between them. The CDR3 is 15 residues long. Per germline, CDR1 LNHDA and CDR2 SQIVND (reference sequence). DNA of the CDR3: TGTGCCAGTAGTATATTGGTCGACGGAAACACTGAAGCTTTCTTT. Amino acid sequence: CASSILVDGNTEAFF.

The chain has TRBV5-1 and TRBJ1-6; D is unresolved. V was cut by 0 bases and J by 9 bases, with 16 bases left in between. CDR1 is SGHRS, CDR2 YFSETQ, per germline. This CDR3 is 16 amino acids long. CDR3 loop: CASSLESPSGGSPLHF. CDR3 DNA sequence: TGCGCCAGCAGCTTGGAGTCACCCTCGGGTGGTTCACCCCTCCACTTT.

This chain uses TRBV18 with TRBJ1-1; D might be TRBD1 (6 bases). Looked up from germline, CDR1 is KGHSH and CDR2 is LQKENI. The CDR3 sequence is 13 residues long. The ends were cut back, 4 bases at V and 3 bases at J, with 9 bases in the middle. CDR3 DNA sequence: TGTGCCAGCTCACGGGAGGGGGACACTGAAGCTTTCTTT. Protein sequence: CASSREGDTEAFF. Full variable domain (outside the CDR3, taken from reference TRBV18 and TRBJ1-1): NAGVMQNPRHLVRRRGQEARLRCSPMKGHSHVYWYRQLPEEGLKFMVYLQKENIIDESGMPKERFSAEFPKEGPSILRIQQVVRGDSAAYFCASSREGDTEAFFGQGTRLTVV.

This chain joins TRBV28 and TRBJ2-1, with D hard to call. Germline CDR1 MDHEN, CDR2 SYDVKM. V was shortened by 4 bases and J by 3 bases, with 4 bases between the two germline ends. There are 12 residues in the CDR3. CDR3 amino acids: CASSWGYNEQFF. In nucleotides, the CDR3 is TGTGCCAGCAGTTGGGGCTACAATGAGCAGTTCTTC.

This clone was counted ten times or more. The chain combines TRBV7-9 with TRBJ2-7; 8 bases line up with TRBD1. The CDR3 has 15 amino acids. The germline V gene encodes CDR1 SEHNR and CDR2 FQNEAQ (reference sequence). J gave up 1 base and V 4 bases, and 6 bases lay outside the gene matches. The CDR3, as DNA: TGTGCCAGCAGCTCTCCCGGGACAGGTTCCTACGAGCAGTACTTC. This sequence encodes CASSSPGTGSYEQYF.

This clone was detected only once. CDR3 sequence reads: CASGPDTDTQYF. Written as DNA, the CDR3 is TGTGCCAGCGGACCGGACACAGATACGCAGTATTTT. This rearrangement joins TRBV2 to TRBJ2-3, with D unresolved. The CDR3 contains 12 residues. Germline values: CDR1 SNHLY, CDR2 FYNNEI. Trimming took 8 bases from V and 2 from J, leaving 8 bases between them.

The rearrangement joins TRBV28 to TRBJ1-6; perhaps TRBD1 as D (5 bases). The CDR3 sequence is 17 residues long. V gave up 0 bases and J gave up 9 bases, with 18 bases separating them. Germline values: CDR1 MDHEN, CDR2 SYDVKM. CDR3 sequence: CASSLWGLGGGSSPLHF. In nucleotides, the CDR3 is TGTGCCAGCAGTTTATGGGGACTCGGCGGAGGGAGTTCACCCCTCCACTTT.

This clone showed up just once. This chain links TRBV5-1 with TRBJ2-3; perhaps D is TRBD1 or TRBD2 (5 bases each). Germline V gene lookup returns CDR1 SGHRS and CDR2 YFSETQ. This CDR3 spans 15 amino acids. The V and J ends lost 0 bases and 0 bases respectively, with 8 bases between them. CDR3 nucleotide sequence: TGCGCCAGCAGCTTGGGGGGGAAAAGCACAGATACGCAGTATTTT. Its translation: CASSLGGKSTDTQYF. The full variable domain, completed using reference TRBV5-1 and TRBJ2-3, is KAGVTQTPRYLIKTRGQQVTLSCSPISGHRSVSWYQQTPGQGLQFLFEYFSETQRNKGNFPGRFSGRQFSNSRSEMNVSTLELGDSALYLCASSLGGKSTDTQYFGPGTRLTVL.

V is TRBV7-9 and J is TRBJ2-7; 9 bases fit TRBD1. Germline V gives CDR1 SEHNR, CDR2 FQNEAQ (reference sequence). CDR3 size: 15 residues. The V segment lost 6 bases and the J segment 4 bases; nucleotides outside the gene matches: 10. For the CDR3, the DNA is TGTGCCAGCAGACCGAAGACAGGGGGTTTTTACGAGCAGTACTTC. Residues: CASRPKTGGFYEQYF.

This chain links TRBV21-1 with TRBJ1-5. TRBV21-1 is an annotated pseudogene. This CDR3 region has 16 residues. The CDR3 nucleotides are TGTGCCAGCAGAATCCCGGGACGGATAATTAATCAGCCCCAGCATTTT. It yields the protein CASRIPGRIINQPQHF.

This clone was recorded only once. V is TRBV3-1 (or the pseudogene TRBV3-2) and J is TRBJ1-5; D is possibly TRBD1 (6 bases). The germline V gene encodes CDR1 LGHDT and CDR2 YNNKEL (reference sequence). The ends were cut back, 1 base at V and 9 bases at J, with 7 bases in the middle. The CDR3 covers 12 residues. For the CDR3, the DNA is TGTGCCAGCAGCCAAGCGGACAGGCCCCAGCATTTT. This codes for CASSQADRPQHF.

This clone has only a few counts. This chain connects TRBV18 to TRBJ1-3; D is unclear. Trimming stripped 3 bases from V and 1 base from J, with 7 bases between. This CDR3 comprises 14 residues. The V gene's germline CDR1 is KGHSH and CDR2 LQKENI. CDR3 residues: CASSPQISGNTIYF. In DNA, the CDR3 is TGTGCCAGCTCACCCCAGATTTCTGGAAACACCATATATTTT. Supplemented by reference TRBV18 and TRBJ1-3, the full variable domain reads NAGVMQNPRHLVRRRGQEARLRCSPMKGHSHVYWYRQLPEEGLKFMVYLQKENIIDESGMPKERFSAEFPKEGPSILRIQQVVRGDSAAYFCASSPQISGNTIYFGEGSWLTVV.

The chain links TRBV27 to TRBJ2-3; 8 bases match TRBD2. Trimming cost V 0 bases and J 4 bases; bases outside gene matches: 3. The CDR3 extends over 15 amino acids. The germline V gene has CDR1 MNHEY and CDR2 SMNVEV (reference sequence). CDR3: CASSLSGGAPDTQYF. For the CDR3, the DNA is TGTGCCAGCAGTTTATCCGGGGGGGCCCCAGATACGCAGTATTTT.

The chain has TRBV6-2 or TRBV6-3 and TRBJ1-2; D unclear. The length of the CDR3 is 13 residues. Germline CDR1 reads MNHEY; CDR2 reads SVGEGT. Trimming cost V 6 bases and J 3 bases, with 11 bases left between them. CDR3 amino acids: CASSLDGYYGYTF. Written as DNA, the CDR3 is TGTGCCAGCAGCCTGGACGGGTACTATGGCTACACCTTC.

The CDR3 DNA reads TGTGCCAGCAGCACTCGATCGGTGGGGGTCACCGGGGAGCTGTTTTTT. Its protein product is CASSTRSVGVTGELFF. The rearrangement joins TRBV5-8 to TRBJ2-2; D is perhaps TRBD1 or TRBD2 (5 bases each). The CDR3 is made up of 16 amino acids. Trimming took off 4 bases at V and 4 bases at J, with 17 bases between the two ends. Germline CDR1 and CDR2: SGHTS and YDEGEE.

The J gene is TRBJ2-5, the V gene TRBV28; a weak D match, TRBD1 (6 bases). This CDR3 has 14 residues. Germline V gene lookup returns CDR1 MDHEN and CDR2 SYDVKM. V was pared by 10 bases and J by 2 bases, with 17 bases between. In nucleotides, the CDR3 is TGTGCCACCGGGACACCTAGGGAACAAGAGACCCAGTACTTC. Translation: CATGTPREQETQYF.